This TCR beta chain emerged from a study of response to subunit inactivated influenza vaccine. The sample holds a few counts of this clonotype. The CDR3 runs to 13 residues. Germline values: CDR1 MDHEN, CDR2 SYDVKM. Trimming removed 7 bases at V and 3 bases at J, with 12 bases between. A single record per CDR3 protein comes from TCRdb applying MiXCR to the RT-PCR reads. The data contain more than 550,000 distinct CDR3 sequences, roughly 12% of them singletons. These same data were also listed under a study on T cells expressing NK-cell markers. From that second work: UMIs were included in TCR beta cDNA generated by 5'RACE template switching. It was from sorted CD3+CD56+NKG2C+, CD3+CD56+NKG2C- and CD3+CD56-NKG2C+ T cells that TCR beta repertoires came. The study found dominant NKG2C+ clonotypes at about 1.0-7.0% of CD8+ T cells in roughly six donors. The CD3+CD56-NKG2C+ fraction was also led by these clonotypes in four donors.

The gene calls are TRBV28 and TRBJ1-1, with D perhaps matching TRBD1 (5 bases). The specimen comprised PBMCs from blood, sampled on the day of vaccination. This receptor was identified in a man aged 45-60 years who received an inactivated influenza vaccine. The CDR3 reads CASNQGGDTEAFF. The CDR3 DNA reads TGTGCCAGCAACCAGGGAGGGGACACTGAAGCTTTCTTT.